Below, 2 T cell receptor beta chains from the same sample are listed, as sequenced in a study of T cell repertoires in ileal Crohn's disease. Assay used: immunoSEQ multiplex PCR; TCRdb lists only in-frame clones, some missing. In the table there are 15,000 or so clones, approximately 82% of which are singletons. Sequencing was done on a sample of ileal tissue. The receptors stem from an adult with Crohn's disease.

This clone came up once. The chain combines TRBV27 with TRBJ2-7; 12 positions match TRBD1. CDR3 length: 16 residues. From germline, CDR1 is MNHEY and CDR2 SMNVEV (reference sequence). The V and J ends lost 5 bases and 11 bases, in that order; junction bases with no gene match: 16. In DNA form, the CDR3 reads TGTGCCAGCAGTCAAAGGTCCGGGACAGGGGGCCGGGACAAGTACTTC. As protein: CASSQRSGTGGRDKYF.

The genes are TRBV2 and TRBJ2-7; D ambiguous. Trimming stripped 5 bases from V and 3 bases from J, with 5 bases between. Germline CDR1 SNHLY, CDR2 FYNNEI. The CDR3 extends over 11 amino acids. The CDR3 DNA sequence: TGTGCCAGCAGTCCCAGCTACGAGCAGTACTTC. It is translated as CASSPSYEQYF.